In this sample, the clone carrying this T cell receptor beta chain turned up a few times. The CDR3 extends over 15 amino acids. The V and J ends lost 8 bases and 1 base respectively, with 16 bases between them. The V gene's germline CDR1 is WSHSY and CDR2 SAAADI. These data belong to a study of shared clonotypes between healthy human individuals. The genomic DNA of each subset was split evenly across several immunoSEQ plates. Repertoires were generated with immunoSEQ multiplex PCR, while TCRdb's copy carries only in-frame clones and drops some. The sample lists about 480,000 clones; over 60% were seen once.

Material for sequencing was PBMCs. This TCR derives from a woman in her thirties or forties in good health. Some clones in this sample may be carry-over from other donors' samples. V gene TRBV10-2 combines with J gene TRBJ2-3; no firm D call. CDR3 region: CASGPGFRGTDTQYF. The CDR3 DNA reads as TGCGCCAGCGGGCCGGGCTTTAGGGGCACAGATACGCAGTATTTT.